One and the same sample provided the 29 T cell receptor beta chains below, sequenced in a study of T cell changes during pregnancy in multiple sclerosis. The table came from immunoSEQ multiplex PCR; TCRdb's copy has only in-frame clones and leaves some out. The sample shows tens of thousands of clones, about 91% of them seen only once. The material sequenced was peripheral blood, taken after pregnancy. These receptors were collected from a female donor with multiple sclerosis, enrolled in a pregnancy study.

This rearrangement joins TRBV6-5 to TRBJ2-2; 9 bases map to TRBD1. The CDR3 is 15 amino acids. CDR1 and CDR2 from the germline V gene are MNHEY and SVGAGI. J was trimmed by 4 bases and V by 5 bases; bases with no gene match: 5. The CDR3 DNA reads as TGTGCCAGCAGTCCCGGGACAGGGCTCACCGGGGAGCTGTTTTTT. Translated: CASSPGTGLTGELFF.

There are a few counts of this clone. The genes are TRBV5-1 and TRBJ2-7, with D maybe TRBD2 (5 bases). Germline V gene lookup returns CDR1 SGHRS and CDR2 YFSETQ. There are 18 residues in the CDR3. V was trimmed by 4 bases and J by 0 bases, leaving 23 bases between them. Here the CDR3 reads CASSKSGGKNPSSYEQYF. CDR3 sequence (DNA): TGCGCCAGCAGCAAGAGCGGAGGTAAGAACCCGAGCTCCTACGAGCAGTACTTC.

This clone turned up a few times. The V gene is TRBV4-3, the J gene TRBJ2-1; 10 bases are a match to TRBD2. The CDR3 runs 17 residues. Germline V gene sequence: CDR1 LGHNA, CDR2 YSLEER. The V segment lost 0 bases and the J segment 8 bases; nucleotides outside the gene matches: 10. The DNA for the CDR3 is TGCGCCAGCAGCCAAGAAAGAGGCCTAGCGGGAGATCATGAGCAGTTCTTC. Translating gives CASSQERGLAGDHEQFF.

V is TRBV19 and J is TRBJ1-2; 9 nucleotides align to TRBD1. The CDR3 length is 16 residues. V was pared by 5 bases and J by 7 bases, with 14 bases of the junction left unmatched. Per the germline V gene, CDR1 is LNHDA and CDR2 is SQIVND (reference sequence). Here the CDR3 reads CASSSPGTGFVVGYTF. CDR3 in DNA: TGTGCCAGTAGTTCACCAGGGACAGGGTTTGTTGTTGGCTACACCTTC. The full variable domain, its missing parts supplied by reference TRBV19 and TRBJ1-2, is DGGITQSPKYLFRKEGQNVTLSCEQNLNHDAMYWYRQDPGQGLRLIYYSQIVNDFQKGDIAEGYSVSREKKESFPLTVTSAQKNPTAFYLCASSSPGTGFVVGYTFGSGTRLTVV.

The chain recombines TRBV10-2 with TRBJ2-7; 9 bases match TRBD1. V dropped 6 bases and J dropped 5; count of bases not matched to a gene: 8. Germline loops: CDR1 WSHSY, CDR2 SAAADI. The CDR3 is 14 amino acids. This chain's CDR3 is CASRTGTGLHEQYF. The CDR3 DNA follows: TGCGCCAGCAGGACCGGGACAGGGCTTCACGAGCAGTACTTC.

The chain links TRBV28 to TRBJ1-3, with D maybe TRBD1 (5 bases). This CDR3 comprises 15 residues. The germline V gene has CDR1 MDHEN and CDR2 SYDVKM. Trimming took off 7 bases at V and 0 bases at J, with 13 bases between the two ends. The CDR3 DNA follows: TGTGCCAGCACCCCGGACAAAAGCTCTGGAAACACCATATATTTT. Amino acid sequence: CASTPDKSSGNTIYF.

This chain connects TRBV6-6 to TRBJ1-1; 8 bases line up with TRBD1. With V trimmed by 5 bases and J by 3 bases, 8 bases remained unmatched. Germline CDR1 is MNHNY and CDR2 is SVGAGI (reference sequence). This CDR3 is built from 15 residues. The CDR3 nucleotides read TGTGCCAGCAGTACTCGGACAGGGAGGGACACTGAAGCTTTCTTT. It codes for CASSTRTGRDTEAFF.

The chain couples TRBV2 to TRBJ2-7, with D possibly TRBD1 on 6 matching bases. The CDR3 covers 15 residues. Germline loops: CDR1 SNHLY, CDR2 FYNNEI. Trimming left V 5 bases short and J 0 bases short, with 14 bases between. In DNA, the CDR3 is TGTGCCAGCAGTCGACCGACAGGCCTCTCCTACGAGCAGTACTTC. Its protein product is CASSRPTGLSYEQYF. Supplemented by reference TRBV2 and TRBJ2-7, the full variable domain reads EPEVTQTPSHQVTQMGQEVILRCVPISNHLYFYWYRQILGQKVEFLVSFYNNEISEKSEIFDDQFSVERPDGSNFTLKIRSTKLEDSAMYFCASSRPTGLSYEQYFGPGTRLTVT.

The chain joins TRBV7-9 to TRBJ2-7; 8 bases map to TRBD1. Per germline, CDR1 SEHNR and CDR2 FQNEAQ (reference sequence). J was trimmed by 5 bases and V by 1 base; bases with no gene match: 4. This CDR3 is 14 amino acids long. The CDR3 region has the DNA TGTGCCAGCAGCTTAGGGGGACAGGTCCACGAGCAGTACTTC. It encodes CASSLGGQVHEQYF.

V and J are TRBV27 and TRBJ1-5, with D maybe TRBD1 (5 bases). This CDR3 comprises 13 residues. Germline V CDR1 and CDR2: MNHEY, SMNVEV (reference sequence). V dropped 2 bases and J dropped 7 bases, with 9 bases sitting between them. CDR3 sequence: CASSLGGLQPQHF. DNA for the CDR3: TGTGCCAGCAGTTTAGGGGGGTTACAGCCCCAGCATTTT.

A single count supports this clone. V gene TRBV9 combines with J gene TRBJ2-5, with 9 bases that match TRBD2. This CDR3 spans 16 amino acids. Germline CDR1 and CDR2: SGDLS and YYNGEE. V dropped 2 bases and J dropped 3; count of bases not matched to a gene: 8. The CDR3 here is CASSVEAGGAEETQYF. In DNA form, the CDR3 reads TGTGCCAGCAGCGTCGAGGCGGGAGGGGCCGAAGAGACCCAGTACTTC.

The chain links TRBV19 to TRBJ2-5; 7 bases align to TRBD2. V lost 3 bases to trimming and J lost 5 bases; unmatched junction nucleotides: 9. This CDR3 contains 15 residues. Germline loops: CDR1 LNHDA, CDR2 SQIVND (reference sequence). This chain's CDR3 is CASSILGGRSETQYF. The CDR3 bases are TGTGCCAGTAGTATCCTAGGCGGGAGAAGTGAGACCCAGTACTTC.

V and J are TRBV19 and TRBJ1-4, with 8 positions matching TRBD1. The length of the CDR3 is 16 residues. V gave up 10 bases and J gave up 0 bases; unmatched junction bases: 10. The germline CDR1 and CDR2 sequences are LNHDA and SQIVND (reference sequence). CDR3 bases: TGTGCCACCGGACAGGGTAGATTTGCAACTAATGAAAAACTGTTTTTT. It yields the protein CATGQGRFATNEKLFF.

The V call is TRBV10-2, the J call TRBJ2-7, with D possibly matching TRBD1 (6 bases). Trimming cost V 11 bases and J 0 bases, with 11 bases left between them. There are 12 residues in the CDR3. The V gene's germline CDR1 is WSHSY and CDR2 SAAADI. CDR3 loop: CAVRDNSYEQYF. The CDR3 DNA reads TGCGCCGTCCGGGACAACTCCTACGAGCAGTACTTC.

The chain links TRBV6-5 to TRBJ2-4; 7 positions match TRBD2. Germline CDR1 reads MNHEY; CDR2 reads SVGAGI. Trimming took 0 bases from V and 8 from J; bases not matched to a gene: 7. This CDR3 is built from 15 residues. The CDR3 region is CASSYSLEGGHIQYF. CDR3 DNA: TGTGCCAGCAGTTACTCCTTAGAGGGAGGGCACATTCAGTACTTC.

The chain joins TRBV9 to TRBJ2-6; no firm D call. This CDR3 has 14 residues. With 0 bases removed from V and 2 bases from J, the gap between germline ends came to 3 bases. In germline, CDR1 is SGDLS, CDR2 YYNGEE. CDR3 region: CASSVAAGANVLTF. In DNA form, the CDR3 reads TGTGCCAGCAGCGTAGCGGCTGGGGCCAACGTCCTGACTTTC.

The genes are TRBV6-6 and TRBJ1-4; D is unresolved. With 10 bases removed from V and 1 base from J, the gap between germline ends came to 16 bases. Germline V gene sequence: CDR1 MNHNY, CDR2 SVGAGI (reference sequence). There are 15 residues in the CDR3. In DNA, the CDR3 is TGTGCCACCGGGAACCCACAGTTAACTAATGAAAAACTGTTTTTT. Protein sequence: CATGNPQLTNEKLFF.

The chain combines TRBV18 with TRBJ1-5; 8 bases map to TRBD1. V lost 2 bases and J lost 6; bases outside the gene matches: 15. In germline, CDR1 is KGHSH, CDR2 LQKENI. The CDR3 is 18 amino acids. Written as DNA, the CDR3 is TGTGCCAGCTCACCAAGCCGCTGGGGGACAGGTGGGAGTCAGCCCCAGCATTTT. Amino acids: CASSPSRWGTGGSQPQHF.

This chain joins TRBV10-2 and TRBJ1-1, with a possible D match to TRBD1 (5 bases). In germline, CDR1 is WSHSY, CDR2 SAAADI. There are 12 residues in the CDR3. V was pared by 8 bases and J by 0 bases, with 7 bases between. The CDR3 bases are TGCGCCAGCGGACACATGAACACTGAAGCTTTCTTT. It specifies CASGHMNTEAFF.

The rearrangement uses TRBV4-3 and TRBJ2-7; TRBD1 might be the D (7 bases). The CDR3 sequence is 15 residues long. Trimming pared 2 bases from V and 5 bases from J, leaving 16 bases between. CDR1 and CDR2 (germline): LGHNA, YSLEER. The CDR3 DNA is TGCGCCAGCAGCCAATTTAGACAGGGAGGTCACGAGCAGTACTTC. Translating gives CASSQFRQGGHEQYF.

V usage is TRBV10-1 and J usage is TRBJ2-1; possible D gene TRBD2, 6 bases. Per germline, CDR1 WNHNN and CDR2 SYGVQD (reference sequence). The CDR3 extends over 15 amino acids. V lost 0 bases and J lost 3, with 9 bases in between. CDR3 region: CASSESGTGYNEQFF. In DNA form, the CDR3 reads TGCGCCAGCAGTGAGTCCGGGACTGGCTACAATGAGCAGTTCTTC.

The chain employs TRBV28 and TRBJ1-5; 9 positions match TRBD1. Germline V gives CDR1 MDHEN, CDR2 SYDVKM. This CDR3 contains 15 residues. V shed 8 bases, J shed 2 bases, and the junction held 7 bases outside the gene matches. The CDR3 nucleotides read TGTGCCAGCCTTACAGGGGGCGCGGGCAATCAGCCCCAGCATTTT. This encodes CASLTGGAGNQPQHF.

V is TRBV5-1 and J is TRBJ2-7; 7 bases align to TRBD1. The CDR3 contains 15 residues. Germline values: CDR1 SGHRS, CDR2 YFSETQ. Trimming cost V 2 bases and J 0 bases; bases outside gene matches: 5. CDR3 loop: CASSLQGPPSYEQYF. The CDR3 DNA reads as TGCGCCAGCAGCTTACAGGGGCCTCCCTCCTACGAGCAGTACTTC.

J is TRBJ2-3 and V is TRBV10-2; D uncertain. The CDR3 covers 15 residues. CDR1 is WSHSY, CDR2 SAAADI, per germline. V lost 6 bases to trimming and J lost 4 bases, with 17 bases between them. Here the CDR3 DNA reads TGCGCCAGCAGAGGAGTCAGTGCGGCGTCAGATACGCAGTATTTT. Encoded protein: CASRGVSAASDTQYF.

The gene calls are TRBV28 and TRBJ1-4; TRBD1 agrees at 8 bases. CDR3 length equals 14 residues. V lost 5 bases, J lost 3 bases, and 2 bases stayed unmatched. CDR1 is MDHEN and CDR2 is SYDVKM in the germline V gene. CDR3 DNA sequence: TGTGCCAGCAGTCAACAGGGGGCTAATGAAAAACTGTTTTTT. It is translated as CASSQQGANEKLFF.

The V and J genes are TRBV5-6 and TRBJ2-2, with D perhaps matching TRBD1 (6 bases). This CDR3 spans 14 amino acids. Trimming left V 2 bases short and J 3 bases short, with 8 bases between. Germline loops: CDR1 SGHDT, CDR2 YYEEEE. The CDR3 spells CASSFPGDTGELFF. CDR3 bases: TGTGCCAGCAGCTTTCCAGGGGACACCGGGGAGCTGTTTTTT.

The chain uses TRBV28 and TRBJ2-7, with a possible D match to TRBD2 (6 bases). Germline V CDR1 and CDR2: MDHEN, SYDVKM. The germline V and J ends were trimmed by 5 bases and 4 bases, with 15 bases remaining between them. This CDR3 is 14 amino acids long. Written as DNA, the CDR3 is TGTGCCAGCAGTATCCGCAGGGAGGAATACGAGCAGTACTTC. It encodes CASSIRREEYEQYF.

The V call is TRBV6-6, the J call TRBJ2-3; possibly TRBD2 for D (6 bases). V gave up 2 bases and J gave up 6 bases, with 9 bases separating them. Germline CDR1 MNHNY, CDR2 SVGAGI (reference sequence). This CDR3 region has 13 residues. The DNA for the CDR3 is TGTGCCAGCAGTTACCGCGGGGAGGATACGCAGTATTTT. It codes for CASSYRGEDTQYF.

The chain uses TRBV18 and TRBJ2-7; D is perhaps TRBD2 (5 bases). The germline gives CDR1 KGHSH, CDR2 LQKENI. The CDR3 has 13 amino acids. Trimming removed 3 bases at V and 9 bases at J, with 15 bases between. The CDR3, as DNA: TGTGCCAGCTCACCCTTAGCGTTTCGGGGGCAGTACTTC. This codes for CASSPLAFRGQYF.